Below are 3 T cell receptor beta chains sequenced from a single sample in a study of cytomegalovirus exposure and HLA in healthy donors. Researchers ran the PCR with 60 Vbeta and 13 Jbeta primers. Only in-frame clones appear in the TCRdb table, and some are missing; sequencing was by immunoSEQ multiplex PCR. The sample comprises more than 150,000 clones, around four fifths of which are singletons, and less than 2% rests with the top ten. Sequenced input: PBMCs. These receptor sequences come from a woman in her late teens or twenties in good health and CMV-seronegative.

V usage is TRBV5-1 and J usage is TRBJ2-7; D gene ambiguous. With 1 base removed from V and 5 bases from J, the gap between germline ends came to 16 bases. Germline CDR1 SGHRS, CDR2 YFSETQ. The CDR3 is made up of 15 amino acids. Written as DNA, the CDR3 is TGCGCCAGCAGCTTGCAGGTACCTTCTACCGACGAGCAGTACTTC. As protein: CASSLQVPSTDEQYF.

The chain couples TRBV7-8 to TRBJ1-1; tentative D call: TRBD1 (5 bases). The CDR3 sequence is 15 residues long. Looked up from germline, CDR1 is SGHVS and CDR2 is FQNEAQ. V was clipped by 1 base and J by 4 bases, with 13 bases between them. CDR3 residues: CASSLGRDRGTEAFF. The CDR3 nucleotides are TGTGCCAGCAGCTTAGGAAGGGATAGGGGCACTGAAGCTTTCTTT.

The sample holds a few counts of this clone. This CDR3 reads CASSYSRPEYYGYTF. Here the CDR3 DNA reads TGTGCCAGCAGTTACTCGAGACCGGAGTACTATGGCTACACCTTC. This rearrangement joins TRBV6-6 to TRBJ1-2; D unclear. The CDR3 runs 15 residues. Trimming shortened V by 0 bases and J by 3 bases, and 11 bases separated the two germline ends. Germline V lookup: CDR1 MNHNY, CDR2 SVGAGI (reference sequence).